Each of the 23 T cell receptor beta chains below was sequenced from the same sample in a study of T cells after posttransplantation cyclophosphamide. Clones were sequenced by immunoSEQ multiplex PCR, and TCRdb holds only the in-frame ones, with some missing. The repertoire consists of roughly 35,000 clones, none detected only once. Sequencing was performed on PBMCs. The receptors were sampled from a girl between 5 and 17 years old in good health, CMV-negative, and a related stem cell transplant donor.

The chain carries TRBV5-5 and TRBJ1-5, with D unclear. CDR3 length equals 14 residues. The ends were cut back, 0 bases at V and 5 bases at J, with 9 bases in the middle. Germline CDR1 and CDR2: SGHKS and YYEKEE (reference sequence). DNA for the CDR3: TGTGCCAGCAGCTTGGAAGGCACAGATCAGCCCCAGCATTTT. This encodes CASSLEGTDQPQHF.

The chain combines TRBV27 with TRBJ2-2; 13 positions agree with TRBD2. With 5 bases clipped from V and 4 bases from J, the junction kept 7 bases outside the gene matches. The germline V gene has CDR1 MNHEY and CDR2 SMNVEV (reference sequence). The CDR3 is 17 residues long. CDR3 amino acids: CASSPPGLAGTTGELFF. CDR3 bases: TGTGCCAGCAGTCCCCCGGGACTAGCGGGAACCACCGGGGAGCTGTTTTTT.

This clone was recorded many times. This chain connects TRBV11-2 to TRBJ2-1; no firm D call. V lost 1 base and J lost 5, with 9 bases in between. The CDR3 has 14 residues. Germline CDR1 and CDR2: SGHAT and FQNNGV. The CDR3 here is CASSLAAANNEQFF. CDR3 DNA sequence: TGTGCCAGCAGCTTAGCAGCAGCGAACAATGAGCAGTTCTTC.

This clone was seen repeatedly, ten times or more. The chain joins TRBV27 to TRBJ2-5, with 8 bases identical to TRBD2. Germline-derived CDR1 and CDR2 are MNHEY and SMNVEV (reference sequence). V lost 5 bases and J lost 0; bases outside the gene matches: 8. CDR3 length: 16 residues. CDR3 amino acids: CASSPRLALYQETQYF. The CDR3 DNA sequence: TGTGCCAGCAGTCCACGACTAGCGCTGTACCAAGAGACCCAGTACTTC.

This clone was picked up a small number of times. CDR3 coding DNA: TGTGCCAGCAGTGGGGGACTTCTGAGCTCCTACGAGCAGTACTTC. The encoded protein is CASSGGLLSSYEQYF. The chain joins TRBV6-1 to TRBJ2-7; TRBD2 is a possible D gene (6 bases). The CDR3 totals 15 residues. Between the trimmed V and J ends, which lost 4 bases and 0 bases, there was a span of 13 bases. Germline CDR1 and CDR2: MNHNS and SASEGT.

In DNA, the CDR3 is TGTGCCAGTAGCAAACAGACAGGTAACTCCTACAATGAGCAGTTCTTC. It yields the protein CASSKQTGNSYNEQFF. The V call is TRBV19, the J call TRBJ2-1, with a tentative D call TRBD1 (6 bases). The V gene lost 6 bases and the J gene lost 0 bases, with 15 bases spanning the gap. This CDR3 comprises 16 residues. Germline V gives CDR1 LNHDA, CDR2 SQIVND (reference sequence). The whole variable domain, filled in from reference TRBV19 and TRBJ2-1, reads DGGITQSPKYLFRKEGQNVTLSCEQNLNHDAMYWYRQDPGQGLRLIYYSQIVNDFQKGDIAEGYSVSREKKESFPLTVTSAQKNPTAFYLCASSKQTGNSYNEQFFGPGTRLTVL.

The V and J genes are TRBV6-5 and TRBJ1-4; 7 positions agree with TRBD1. The CDR3 consists of 14 residues. CDR1 is MNHEY and CDR2 is SVGAGI in the germline V gene. V lost 6 bases, J lost 6 bases, and 7 bases stayed unmatched. CDR3 in DNA: TGTGCCAGCAGACGAAGGGGGCTTGATGAAAAACTGTTTTTT. It encodes CASRRRGLDEKLFF.

The table lists this clone with many counts. Other DNA sequences in the sample encode the same CDR3. The chain uses TRBV6-5 and TRBJ1-1; D ambiguous. CDR3 length: 13 residues. Germline V lookup: CDR1 MNHEY, CDR2 SVGAGI. Trimming left V 2 bases short and J 1 base short, with 5 bases between. This CDR3 is CASSYSRNTEAFF. The CDR3 DNA is TGTGCCAGCAGTTACAGCCGGAACACTGAAGCTTTCTTT.

Many counts were recorded for this clone. Other DNA sequences in the sample encode the same CDR3. The chain has TRBV6-4 and TRBJ2-3; 7 bases are shared with TRBD2. The germline V gene has CDR1 MRHNA and CDR2 SNTAGT. The trim removed 2 bases at V and 1 base at J, leaving 0 bases unmatched. The CDR3 loop spans 14 amino acids. The CDR3 spells CASSDSGGTDTQYF. The CDR3 bases are TGTGCCAGCAGTGACAGCGGGGGCACAGATACGCAGTATTTT.

This clone appeared many times. The chain couples TRBV4-2 to TRBJ2-5; 11 bases line up with TRBD2. Trimming at V came to 4 bases and at J to 2 bases, leaving 6 bases not matched to a gene. This CDR3 is 16 amino acids long. Germline V CDR1 and CDR2: LGHNA, YNFKEQ. As DNA, the CDR3 is TGTGCCAGCAGCCCCGTAGCGGGAGGGTCTCAAGAGACCCAGTACTTC. It is translated as CASSPVAGGSQETQYF.

In its sample, this clone was seen many times. This sequence joins TRBV5-5 and TRBJ2-5, with D perhaps matching TRBD1 (6 bases). Deletions cut 0 bases from V and 1 base from J, with 16 bases between. CDR1 and CDR2 (germline): SGHKS, YYEKEE (reference sequence). CDR3 length: 17 residues. Here the CDR3 DNA reads TGTGCCAGCAGCTTGGCCTGGGGGTTGGGGGCCCAAGAGACCCAGTACTTC. This sequence encodes CASSLAWGLGAQETQYF.

This clone was seen at least ten times. The chain links TRBV6-4 to TRBJ2-2, with unresolved D. Germline values: CDR1 MRHNA, CDR2 SNTAGT. This CDR3 contains 13 residues. Trimming left V 6 bases short and J 1 base short, with 6 bases between. The CDR3 loop is CASRPGNTGELFF. The DNA of the CDR3 is TGTGCCAGCAGACCGGGGAACACCGGGGAGCTGTTTTTT.

This clone was seen at least ten times. The V and J genes are TRBV27 and TRBJ2-6; 11 bases agree with TRBD2. This CDR3 comprises 17 residues. The V segment lost 5 bases and the J segment 2 bases; nucleotides outside the gene matches: 5. The germline CDR1 and CDR2 sequences are MNHEY and SMNVEV (reference sequence). The CDR3 nucleotides read TGTGCCAGCAGTCATAGCGGGAGGGCGCCTGGGGCCAACGTCCTGACTTTC. Protein sequence: CASSHSGRAPGANVLTF.

In this sample, this clone turned up many times. The chain has TRBV9 and TRBJ1-1; a possible D gene is TRBD1 (5 bases). Between the trimmed V and J ends, which lost 0 bases and 10 bases, there was a span of 13 bases. The CDR3 extends over 13 amino acids. In germline, CDR1 is SGDLS, CDR2 YYNGEE. The CDR3 loop is CASSVDSDIPAFF. The CDR3 DNA is TGTGCCAGCAGCGTAGATTCGGACATTCCAGCTTTCTTT.

This clone was recorded a few times. The chain employs TRBV20-1 and TRBJ1-2; the match to TRBD1 covers 9 bases. V shed 7 bases, J shed 4 bases, and the junction held 1 base outside the gene matches. The CDR3 is 11 amino acids. Germline V gene sequence: CDR1 DFQATT, CDR2 SNEGSKA (reference sequence). CDR3: CSVTGGYGYTF. The DNA of the CDR3 is TGCAGTGTGACAGGGGGCTATGGCTACACCTTC.

This clone was detected a few times. The V call is TRBV9, the J call TRBJ2-5; D might be TRBD1 (6 bases). Germline V lookup: CDR1 SGDLS, CDR2 YYNGEE. The V end was cut by 2 bases, the J end by 0 bases, with 8 bases between. The CDR3 sequence is 14 residues long. CDR3: CASSVAGDQETQYF. CDR3 in DNA: TGTGCCAGCAGCGTCGCAGGGGACCAAGAGACCCAGTACTTC.

This clone has at least ten counts. V usage is TRBV30 and J usage is TRBJ2-3, with a possible D match to TRBD2 (7 bases). Looked up from germline, CDR1 is GTSNPN and CDR2 is SVGIG (reference sequence). This CDR3 comprises 14 residues. V was pared by 0 bases and J by 6 bases, with 13 bases between. The CDR3 nucleotides are TGTGCCTGGAGTGTTAGTGGGGGGGCTGATACGCAGTATTTT. This codes for CAWSVSGGADTQYF.

This clone was recorded at least ten times. V usage is TRBV4-1 and J usage is TRBJ1-1; no reliable D call. The germline V and J ends were trimmed by 6 bases and 5 bases, with 25 bases remaining between them. The CDR3 runs to 17 residues. The germline V gene encodes CDR1 MGHRA and CDR2 YSYEKL. For the CDR3, the DNA is TGCGCCAGCAGACAGAGGCGGGGAGAAGGTACGGTGACTGAAGCTTTCTTT. It yields the protein CASRQRRGEGTVTEAFF.

This clone was detected ten times or more. The chain has TRBV6-5 and TRBJ1-3, with TRBD1 identical over 8 bases. This CDR3 is 13 amino acids long. CDR1 MNHEY and CDR2 SVGAGI come from the germline V gene. V gave up 6 bases and J gave up 2 bases; unmatched junction bases: 0. The CDR3 region has the DNA TGTGCCAGCAGACAGGGGGCTGGAAACACCATATATTTT. Translation: CASRQGAGNTIYF.

This clone was detected ten times or more. The rearrangement uses TRBV19 and TRBJ2-1, with 9 nucleotides matching TRBD1. The trim removed 4 bases at V and 8 bases at J, leaving 9 bases unmatched. CDR3 size: 15 residues. Germline V gene lookup returns CDR1 LNHDA and CDR2 SQIVND (reference sequence). Written as DNA, the CDR3 is TGTGCCAGTAGTACAACCGGGACAGGGCTGGATGAGCAGTTCTTC. Its translation: CASSTTGTGLDEQFF.

This clone was seen many times. This rearrangement joins TRBV28 to TRBJ2-4; D is perhaps TRBD2 (6 bases). The CDR3 has 16 residues. CDR1 is MDHEN and CDR2 is SYDVKM in the germline V gene. The germline V and J ends were trimmed by 7 bases and 0 bases, with 16 bases remaining between them. The CDR3 bases are TGTGCCAGCAAAGATCTAGCGAACTTAGCCAAAAACATTCAGTACTTC. Protein product: CASKDLANLAKNIQYF.

This clone was seen ten or more times. CDR3 DNA sequence: TGTGCCTGGAGGGGTACCGGGACAGGCATGACTGAAGCTTTCTTT. Protein product: CAWRGTGTGMTEAFF. The genes are TRBV30 and TRBJ1-1; 8 bases map to TRBD1. The germline CDR1 and CDR2 sequences are GTSNPN and SVGIG (reference sequence). This CDR3 contains 15 residues. V dropped 3 bases and J dropped 5; count of bases not matched to a gene: 11. The full variable domain, its missing parts supplied by reference TRBV30 and TRBJ1-1, is SQTIHQWPATLVQPVGSPLSLECTVEGTSNPNLYWYRQAAGRGLQLLFYSVGIGQISSEVPQNLSASRPQDRQFILSSKKLLLSDSGFYLCAWRGTGTGMTEAFFGQGTRLTVV.

In this sample, this clone turned up many times. The chain has TRBV16 and TRBJ1-2; unclear D gene. Trimming left V 0 bases short and J 5 bases short, with 7 bases between. Germline V gives CDR1 KGHSY, CDR2 FQNENV. The CDR3 totals 13 residues. This chain's CDR3 is CASSQSSEYGYTF. CDR3 DNA sequence: TGTGCCAGCAGCCAATCTTCAGAATATGGCTACACCTTC.